Listed here are 9 T cell receptor beta chains from one sample, sequenced in a study of pediatric ulcerative colitis. TCRdb's copy holds only in-frame clones and misses some; the assay was immunoSEQ multiplex PCR. The sample yields 30,000 to 40,000 clones, approximately 78% seen once. One to two pinch biopsies were taken from the rectum during colonoscopy. Sequenced sample: gut tissue. These receptors were collected from a boy aged 5-17 years with mild ulcerative colitis.

J is TRBJ2-1 and V is TRBV6-5; 11 bases agree with TRBD2. From germline, CDR1 is MNHEY and CDR2 SVGAGI. This CDR3 is 15 amino acids long. V lost 2 bases and J lost 8; bases outside the gene matches: 5. CDR3 sequence: CASSYQASGGHEQFF. DNA of the CDR3: TGTGCCAGCAGTTACCAGGCTAGCGGGGGGCATGAGCAGTTCTTC.

This clone appeared a few times. V usage is TRBV7-9 and J usage is TRBJ1-1; D is perhaps TRBD1 (5 bases). Trimming cost V 3 bases and J 11 bases, with 19 bases left between them. The CDR3 is 14 residues long. Looked up from germline, CDR1 is SEHNR and CDR2 is FQNEAQ (reference sequence). The CDR3 region is CASSFATVLMGAFF. CDR3 nucleotides: TGTGCCAGCAGCTTCGCGACAGTCTTAATGGGGGCTTTCTTT. The full variable domain, rest sourced from reference TRBV7-9 and TRBJ1-1, is DTGVSQNPRHKITKRGQNVTFRCDPISEHNRLYWYRQTLGQGPEFLTYFQNEAQLEKSRLLSDRFSAERPKGSFSTLEIQRTEQGDSAMYLCASSFATVLMGAFFGQGTRLTVV.

The V call is TRBV14, the J call TRBJ2-2, with D uncertain. CDR3 length: 14 residues. In germline, CDR1 is SGHDN, CDR2 FVKESK. Deletions cut 4 bases from V and 0 bases from J, with 6 bases between. CDR3 sequence (DNA): TGTGCCAGCAGCCGCTTAGCGAACACCGGGGAGCTGTTTTTT. This sequence encodes CASSRLANTGELFF.

The CDR3 sequence: CASSLPSGGALEQFF. The DNA of the CDR3 is TGTGCCAGCAGCTTGCCTAGCGGGGGGGCCCTTGAGCAGTTCTTC. The chain has TRBV7-2 and TRBJ2-1, with 12 bases identical to TRBD2. V was clipped by 3 bases and J by 9 bases; unmatched bases: 6. The CDR3 is made up of 15 amino acids. Looked up from germline, CDR1 is SGHTA and CDR2 is FQGNSA.

CDR3 residues: CASSKASGGASNQPQHF. Here the CDR3 DNA reads TGTGCCAGCAGCAAAGCGTCCGGAGGGGCGAGCAATCAGCCCCAGCATTTT. The chain uses TRBV21-1 and TRBJ1-5. TRBV21-1 is annotated as a pseudogene. This CDR3 is 17 amino acids long.

This clone is a singleton in its sample. The chain uses TRBV2 and TRBJ2-3; D unclear. This CDR3 has 15 amino acids. Trimming took off 3 bases at V and 0 bases at J, with 10 bases between the two ends. CDR1 and CDR2 from the germline V gene are SNHLY and FYNNEI. Here the CDR3 DNA reads TGTGCCAGCAGTGACGGCGGAGCTAGCACAGATACGCAGTATTTT. Its translation: CASSDGGASTDTQYF.

The gene calls are TRBV4-1 and TRBJ2-3, with 10 bases matching TRBD1. The CDR3 is 16 amino acids. The ends lost 3 bases at V and 7 bases at J; junction bases unmatched: 10. Per germline, CDR1 MGHRA and CDR2 YSYEKL. The chain's CDR3 is CASSHRRGTGANTQYF. In DNA, the CDR3 is TGCGCCAGCAGCCACAGAAGAGGGACAGGGGCAAATACGCAGTATTTT.

V is TRBV5-6 and J is TRBJ1-4, with 8 bases aligning to TRBD1. J was trimmed by 6 bases and V by 4 bases; bases with no gene match: 2. This CDR3 is 13 amino acids long. CDR1 and CDR2 from the germline V gene are SGHDT and YYEEEE. The CDR3, as DNA: TGTGCCAGCAGCGTGGACAGGGATGAAAAACTGTTTTTT. Translating it yields CASSVDRDEKLFF.

The CDR3 nucleotides are TGTGCCAGCAGTTACACTATGAGGGAGACCCAGTACTTC. Protein product: CASSYTMRETQYF. The rearrangement uses TRBV14 and TRBJ2-5; D gene ambiguous. Per the germline V gene, CDR1 is SGHDN and CDR2 is FVKESK. Trimming took off 6 bases at V and 5 bases at J, with 13 bases between the two ends. The CDR3 has 13 amino acids.